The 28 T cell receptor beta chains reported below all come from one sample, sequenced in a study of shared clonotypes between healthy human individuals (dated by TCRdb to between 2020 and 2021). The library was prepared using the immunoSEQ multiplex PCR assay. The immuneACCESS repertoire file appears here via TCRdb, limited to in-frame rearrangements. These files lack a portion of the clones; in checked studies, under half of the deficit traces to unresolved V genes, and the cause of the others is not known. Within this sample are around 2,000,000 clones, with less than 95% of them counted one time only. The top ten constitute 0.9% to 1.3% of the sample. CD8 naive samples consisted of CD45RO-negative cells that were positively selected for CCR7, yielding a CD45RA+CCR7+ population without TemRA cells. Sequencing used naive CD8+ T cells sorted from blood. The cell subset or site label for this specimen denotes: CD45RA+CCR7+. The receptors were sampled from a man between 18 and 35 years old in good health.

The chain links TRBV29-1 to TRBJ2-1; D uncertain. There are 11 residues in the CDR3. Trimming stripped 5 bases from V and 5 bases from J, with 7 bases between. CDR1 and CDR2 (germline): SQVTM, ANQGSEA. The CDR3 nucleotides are TGCAGCGTTAGGGCCGACAATGAGCAGTTCTTC. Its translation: CSVRADNEQFF.

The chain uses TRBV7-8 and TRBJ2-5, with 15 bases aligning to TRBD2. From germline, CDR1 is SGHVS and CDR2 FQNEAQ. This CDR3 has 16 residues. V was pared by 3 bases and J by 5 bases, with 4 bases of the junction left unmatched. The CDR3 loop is CASSLGLAGGPETQYF. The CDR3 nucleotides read TGTGCCAGCAGCTTGGGACTAGCGGGGGGCCCCGAGACCCAGTACTTC.

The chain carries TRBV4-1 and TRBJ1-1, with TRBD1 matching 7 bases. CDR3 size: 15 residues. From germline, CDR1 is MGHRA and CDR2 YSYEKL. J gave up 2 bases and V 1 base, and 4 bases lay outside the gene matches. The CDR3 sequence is CASSQVEGANTEAFF. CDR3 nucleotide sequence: TGCGCCAGCAGCCAAGTGGAGGGGGCAAACACTGAAGCTTTCTTT.

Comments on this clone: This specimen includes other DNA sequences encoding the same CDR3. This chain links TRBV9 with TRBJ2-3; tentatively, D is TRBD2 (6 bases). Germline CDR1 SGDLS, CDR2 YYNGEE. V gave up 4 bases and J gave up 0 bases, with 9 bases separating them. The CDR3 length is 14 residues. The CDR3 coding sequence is TGTGCCAGCAGCTTTAGCGGTAGCACAGATACGCAGTATTTT. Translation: CASSFSGSTDTQYF. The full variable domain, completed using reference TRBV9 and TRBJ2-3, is DSGVTQTPKHLITATGQRVTLRCSPRSGDLSVYWYQQSLDQGLQFLIQYYNGEERAKGNILERFSAQQFPDLHSELNLSSLELGDSALYFCASSFSGSTDTQYFGPGTRLTVL.

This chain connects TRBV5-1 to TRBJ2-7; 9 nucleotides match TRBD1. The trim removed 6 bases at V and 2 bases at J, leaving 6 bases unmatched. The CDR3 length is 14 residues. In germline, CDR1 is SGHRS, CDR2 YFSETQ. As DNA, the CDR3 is TGCGCCAGCACCCAGGGGACAGGGACCTACGAGCAGTACTTC. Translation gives CASTQGTGTYEQYF.

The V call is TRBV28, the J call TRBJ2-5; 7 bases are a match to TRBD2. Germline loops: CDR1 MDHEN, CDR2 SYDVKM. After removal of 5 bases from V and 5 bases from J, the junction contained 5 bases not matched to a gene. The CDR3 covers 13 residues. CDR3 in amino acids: CASSGGDGETQYF. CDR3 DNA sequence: TGTGCCAGCAGTGGGGGGGACGGTGAGACCCAGTACTTC. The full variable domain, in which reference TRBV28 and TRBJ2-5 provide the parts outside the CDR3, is DVKVTQSSRYLVKRTGEKVFLECVQDMDHENMFWYRQDPGLGLRLIYFSYDVKMKEKGDIPEGYSVSREKKERFSLILESASTNQTSMYLCASSGGDGETQYFGPGTRLLVL.

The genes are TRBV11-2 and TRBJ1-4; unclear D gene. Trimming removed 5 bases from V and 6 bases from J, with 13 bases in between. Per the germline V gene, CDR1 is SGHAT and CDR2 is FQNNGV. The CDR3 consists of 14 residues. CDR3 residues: CASSLMAGDEKLFF. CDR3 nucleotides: TGTGCCAGCAGCCTAATGGCAGGAGATGAAAAACTGTTTTTT.

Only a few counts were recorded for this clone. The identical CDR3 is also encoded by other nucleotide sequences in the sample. In nucleotides, the CDR3 is TGTGCCAGCAGTTTACAGGGTAGCTCCTACGAGCAGTACTTC. Protein: CASSLQGSSYEQYF. The V gene is TRBV28, the J gene TRBJ2-7, with D possibly being TRBD1 (5 bases). The V end was cut by 2 bases, the J end by 0 bases, with 8 bases between. Germline assignment: CDR1 MDHEN and CDR2 SYDVKM. The CDR3 consists of 14 residues.

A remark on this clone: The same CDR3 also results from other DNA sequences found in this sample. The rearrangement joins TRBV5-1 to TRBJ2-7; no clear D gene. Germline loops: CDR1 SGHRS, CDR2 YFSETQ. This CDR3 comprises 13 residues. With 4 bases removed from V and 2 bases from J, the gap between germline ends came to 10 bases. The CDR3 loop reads CASSLSSAYEQYF. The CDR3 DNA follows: TGCGCCAGCAGCCTGAGCAGTGCCTACGAGCAGTACTTC.

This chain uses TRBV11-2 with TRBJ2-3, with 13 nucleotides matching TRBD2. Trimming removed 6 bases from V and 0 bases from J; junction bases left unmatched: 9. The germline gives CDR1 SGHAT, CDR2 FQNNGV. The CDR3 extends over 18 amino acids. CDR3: CASRGLAGPTTSTDTQYF. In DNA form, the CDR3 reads TGTGCCAGCAGGGGACTAGCGGGACCAACCACTAGCACAGATACGCAGTATTTT.

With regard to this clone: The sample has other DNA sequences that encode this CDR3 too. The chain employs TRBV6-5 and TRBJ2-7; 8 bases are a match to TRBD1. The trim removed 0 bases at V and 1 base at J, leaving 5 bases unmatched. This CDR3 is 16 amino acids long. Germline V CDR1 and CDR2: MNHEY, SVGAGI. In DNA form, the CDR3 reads TGTGCCAGCAGTTACTCCGCGGGACAGGTTTCCTACGAGCAGTACTTC. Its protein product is CASSYSAGQVSYEQYF.

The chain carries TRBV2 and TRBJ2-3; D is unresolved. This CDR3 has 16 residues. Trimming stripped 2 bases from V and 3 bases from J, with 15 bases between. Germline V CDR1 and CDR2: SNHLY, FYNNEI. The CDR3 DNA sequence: TGTGCCAGCAGTGAATGGGTCGCAGTGGAGACAGATACGCAGTATTTT. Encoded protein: CASSEWVAVETDTQYF.

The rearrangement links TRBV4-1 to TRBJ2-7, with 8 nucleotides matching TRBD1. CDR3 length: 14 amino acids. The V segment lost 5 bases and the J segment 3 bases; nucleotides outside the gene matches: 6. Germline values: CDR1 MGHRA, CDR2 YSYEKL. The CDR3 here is CASSFRDRNYEQYF. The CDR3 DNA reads TGCGCCAGCAGCTTCCGGGACAGGAACTACGAGCAGTACTTC.

CDR3: CAWSFSYGDNEQFF. CDR3 DNA: TGTGCCTGGAGTTTTAGTTACGGGGATAATGAGCAGTTCTTC. The V gene is TRBV30, the J gene TRBJ2-1; TRBD2 might be the D (5 bases). V was clipped by 2 bases and J by 7 bases, with 15 bases between them. CDR3 length: 14 amino acids. Germline V CDR1 and CDR2: GTSNPN, SVGIG (reference sequence).

CDR3 coding DNA: TGTGCCAGCAGCTTGGACCCAGGAGTTGAAAACACTGAAGCTTTCTTT. Its translation is CASSLDPGVENTEAFF. The J gene is TRBJ1-1, the V gene TRBV7-9; D call uncertain. Trimming removed 3 bases at V and 2 bases at J, with 16 bases between. The length of the CDR3 is 16 residues. Germline CDR1 is SEHNR and CDR2 is FQNEAQ (reference sequence).

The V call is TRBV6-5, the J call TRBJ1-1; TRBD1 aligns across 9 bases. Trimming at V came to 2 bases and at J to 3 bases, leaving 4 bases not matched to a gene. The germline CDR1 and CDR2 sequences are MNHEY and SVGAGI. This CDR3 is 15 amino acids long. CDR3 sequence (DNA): TGTGCCAGCAGTTACGCCGACAGGGGGGACACTGAAGCTTTCTTT. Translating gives CASSYADRGDTEAFF.

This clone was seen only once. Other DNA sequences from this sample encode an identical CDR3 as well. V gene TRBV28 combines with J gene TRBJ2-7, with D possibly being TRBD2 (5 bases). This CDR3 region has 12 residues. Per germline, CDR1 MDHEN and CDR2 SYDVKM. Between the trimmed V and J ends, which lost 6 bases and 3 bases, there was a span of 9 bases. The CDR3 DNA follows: TGTGCCAGCAGCCTCCGGGACTACGAGCAGTACTTC. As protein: CASSLRDYEQYF.

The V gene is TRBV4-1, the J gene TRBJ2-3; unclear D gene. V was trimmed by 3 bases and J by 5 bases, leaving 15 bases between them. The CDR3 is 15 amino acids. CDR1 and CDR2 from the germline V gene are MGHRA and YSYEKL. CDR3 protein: CASSQETYVVDTQYF. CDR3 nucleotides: TGCGCCAGCAGCCAGGAAACCTATGTGGTAGATACGCAGTATTTT.

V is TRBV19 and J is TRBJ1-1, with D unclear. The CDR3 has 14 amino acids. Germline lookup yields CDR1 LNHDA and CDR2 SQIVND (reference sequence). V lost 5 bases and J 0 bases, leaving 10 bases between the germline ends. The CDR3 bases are TGTGCCAGTAGTCCCATAGTCGTGAACACTGAAGCTTTCTTT. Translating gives CASSPIVVNTEAFF. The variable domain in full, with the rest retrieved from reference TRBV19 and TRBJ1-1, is DGGITQSPKYLFRKEGQNVTLSCEQNLNHDAMYWYRQDPGQGLRLIYYSQIVNDFQKGDIAEGYSVSREKKESFPLTVTSAQKNPTAFYLCASSPIVVNTEAFFGQGTRLTVV.

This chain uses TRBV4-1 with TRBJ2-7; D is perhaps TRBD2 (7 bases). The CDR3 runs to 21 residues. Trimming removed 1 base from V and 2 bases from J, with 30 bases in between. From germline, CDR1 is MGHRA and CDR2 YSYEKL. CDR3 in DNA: TGCGCCAGCAGCCAAGTCTACGATACAGGGTCTAGACTAGCTTACGCCTACGAGCAGTACTTC. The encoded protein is CASSQVYDTGSRLAYAYEQYF.

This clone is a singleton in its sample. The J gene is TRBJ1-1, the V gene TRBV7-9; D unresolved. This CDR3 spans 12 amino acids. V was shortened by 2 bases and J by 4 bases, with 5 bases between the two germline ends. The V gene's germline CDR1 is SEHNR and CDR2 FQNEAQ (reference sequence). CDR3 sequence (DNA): TGTGCCAGCAGCTTATGGACCACTGAAGCTTTCTTT. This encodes CASSLWTTEAFF.

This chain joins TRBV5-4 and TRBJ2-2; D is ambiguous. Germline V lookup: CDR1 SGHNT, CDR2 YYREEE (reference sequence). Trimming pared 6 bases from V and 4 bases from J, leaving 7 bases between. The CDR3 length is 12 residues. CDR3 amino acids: CASIAPTGELFF. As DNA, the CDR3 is TGTGCCAGCATTGCCCCCACCGGGGAGCTGTTTTTT.

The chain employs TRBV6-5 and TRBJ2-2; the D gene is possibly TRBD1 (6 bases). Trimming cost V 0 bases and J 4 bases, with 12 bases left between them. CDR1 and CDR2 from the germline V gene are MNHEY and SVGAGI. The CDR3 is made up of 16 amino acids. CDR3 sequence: CASSYSQGSITGELFF. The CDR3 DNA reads TGTGCCAGCAGTTACTCCCAGGGGTCGATCACCGGGGAGCTGTTTTTT.

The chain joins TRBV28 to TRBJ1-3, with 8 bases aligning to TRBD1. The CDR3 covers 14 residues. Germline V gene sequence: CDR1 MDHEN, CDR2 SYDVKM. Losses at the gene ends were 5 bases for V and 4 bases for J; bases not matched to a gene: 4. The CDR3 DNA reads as TGTGCCAGCAGTAACCGGGACAGGGGAAACACCATATATTTT. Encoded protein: CASSNRDRGNTIYF.

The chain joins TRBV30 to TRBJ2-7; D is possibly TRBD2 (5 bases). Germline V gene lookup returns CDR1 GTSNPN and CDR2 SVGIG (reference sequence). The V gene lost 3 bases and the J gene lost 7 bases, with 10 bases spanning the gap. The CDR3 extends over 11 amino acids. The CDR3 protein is CAWSRGWEQYF. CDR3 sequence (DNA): TGTGCCTGGAGCCGGGGTTGGGAGCAGTACTTC.

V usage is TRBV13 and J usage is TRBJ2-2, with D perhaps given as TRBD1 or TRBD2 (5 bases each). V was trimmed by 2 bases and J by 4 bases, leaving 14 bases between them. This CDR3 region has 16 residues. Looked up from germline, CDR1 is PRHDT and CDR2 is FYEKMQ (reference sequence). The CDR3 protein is CASSLRGRSPTGELFF. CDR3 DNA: TGTGCCAGCAGCTTAAGGGGACGGTCCCCCACCGGGGAGCTGTTTTTT. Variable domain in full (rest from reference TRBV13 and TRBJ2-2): AAGVIQSPRHLIKEKRETATLKCYPIPRHDTVYWYQQGPGQDPQFLISFYEKMQSDKGSIPDRFSAQQFSDYHSELNMSSLELGDSALYFCASSLRGRSPTGELFFGEGSRLTVL.

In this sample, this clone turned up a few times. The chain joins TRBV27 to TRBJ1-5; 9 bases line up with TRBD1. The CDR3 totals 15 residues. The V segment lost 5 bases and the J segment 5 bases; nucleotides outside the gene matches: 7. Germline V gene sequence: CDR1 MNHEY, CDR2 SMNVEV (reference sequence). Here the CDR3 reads CASSHTTGGHQPQHF. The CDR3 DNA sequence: TGTGCCAGCAGTCATACGACAGGGGGACATCAGCCCCAGCATTTT.

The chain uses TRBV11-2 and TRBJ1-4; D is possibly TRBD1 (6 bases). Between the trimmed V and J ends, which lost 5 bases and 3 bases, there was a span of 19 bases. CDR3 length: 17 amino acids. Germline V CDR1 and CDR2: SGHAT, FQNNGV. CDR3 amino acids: CASSVSPLGASNEKLFF. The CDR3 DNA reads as TGTGCCAGCAGCGTAAGCCCTCTGGGGGCTTCTAATGAAAAACTGTTTTTT. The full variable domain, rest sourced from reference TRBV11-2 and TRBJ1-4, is EAGVAQSPRYKIIEKRQSVAFWCNPISGHATLYWYQQILGQGPKLLIQFQNNGVVDDSQLPKDRFSAERLKGVDSTLKIQPAKLEDSAVYLCASSVSPLGASNEKLFFGSGTQLSVL.